Following are 27 T cell receptor beta chains from one sample sequenced in a study of CXCR3-negative and CXCR3-positive naive CD8 T cells. Antigens of these TCRs are unknown. The TRB cDNA libraries were prepared by 5' RACE with UMI labels. Using the 5' RACE reads, TCRdb records one entry per CDR3 protein without DNA. This sample's table reports around 150,000 distinct CDR3 sequences. Study-wide results and limits: TRB CDR3 hydrophobicity was greater in CXCR3-positive naive cells than in CXCR3-negative naive cells.

The sequencing sample was made of naive CXCR3+ CD8+ T cells from blood. Subset: CD45RO-CCR7+CD27+CD95- naive CD8+ T cells expressing CXCR3 (TNR3+). The receptors were gathered from a human donor in good health. Some clones in this sample may be carry-over from other donors' samples.

This sequence joins TRBV11-1 and TRBJ2-1; the D gene TCRdb calls, TRBD1, cannot be checked with no DNA. The CDR3 has 15 amino acids. Germline V gene sequence: CDR1 SGHAT, CDR2 FQDESV (reference sequence). Here the CDR3 reads CASSPGQGDYNEQFF.

The CDR3 loop is CSVDAGGPFYGYTF. The V gene is TRBV29-1, the J gene TRBJ1-2. This CDR3 is 14 amino acids long. Germline V gene data show CDR1 as SQVTM and CDR2 as ANQGSEA.

The rearrangement links TRBV5-5 to TRBJ2-3. CDR1 is SGHKS, CDR2 YYEKEE, per germline (reference sequence). This CDR3 region has 14 residues. The CDR3 protein is CASSFARATDTQYF.

V gene TRBV5-6 combines with J gene TRBJ2-7. Germline-derived CDR1 and CDR2 are SGHDT and YYEEEE. The CDR3 loop spans 12 amino acids. The CDR3 here is CASSLYEYEQYF.

The J gene is TRBJ2-5, the V gene TRBV28. This CDR3 has 15 amino acids. Germline-derived CDR1 and CDR2 are MDHEN and SYDVKM. CDR3 sequence: CASSLDTQVTETQYF.

The chain recombines TRBV10-2 with TRBJ2-1. Germline-derived CDR1 and CDR2 are WSHSY and SAAADI. The CDR3 length is 14 residues. The chain's CDR3 is CASSESGLGGEQFF.

The chain has TRBV4-1 and TRBJ2-3; TCRdb's D call, TRBD2, is unchecked because there is no DNA. Per germline, CDR1 MGHRA and CDR2 YSYEKL. The length of the CDR3 is 15 residues. CDR3 amino acids: CASSQTSGATDTQYF.

The chain employs TRBV7-9 and TRBJ2-7; TCRdb outputs TRBD1, but without DNA this stays unchecked. Germline lookup yields CDR1 SEHNR and CDR2 FQNEAQ (reference sequence). The CDR3 is made up of 12 amino acids. CDR3 residues: CASSPDRGEQYF.

The chain couples TRBV6-4 to TRBJ2-3; lacking DNA, the TRBD2 call made by TCRdb goes unchecked. The CDR3 spans 16 residues. The germline gives CDR1 MRHNA, CDR2 SNTAGT. This CDR3 reads CASSDSSGGPTDTQYF.

V usage is TRBV4-2 and J usage is TRBJ2-1; the D call from TCRdb, TRBD2, cannot be confirmed without DNA. Germline CDR1 is LGHNA and CDR2 is YNFKEQ. The CDR3 runs to 14 residues. CDR3 sequence reads: CASSQEKRAHEQFF.

The rearrangement links TRBV7-3 to TRBJ2-1; as DNA is missing, the TRBD1 call by TCRdb cannot be tested. The CDR3 runs 14 residues. The germline V gene encodes CDR1 SGHTA and CDR2 FQGTGA. The CDR3 sequence is CASSFGQGANEQFF.

The genes are TRBV7-8 and TRBJ2-7; lacking DNA, the TRBD1 call made by TCRdb goes unchecked. The CDR3 runs to 14 residues. Germline V gene data show CDR1 as SGHVS and CDR2 as FQNEAQ. The CDR3 loop is CASSPGPNSYEQYF.

This chain joins TRBV11-3 and TRBJ2-2; TCRdb gives TRBD1 as the D gene, but with no DNA this cannot be confirmed. CDR3 size: 14 residues. The germline CDR1 and CDR2 sequences are SGHNT and YENEEA. This CDR3 reads CASSVRGNTGELFF.

The V call is TRBV6-6, the J call TRBJ1-4; with no DNA, the TCRdb D assignment of TRBD1 cannot be verified. Germline V gene sequence: CDR1 MNHNY, CDR2 SVGAGI (reference sequence). CDR3 size: 16 residues. The CDR3 protein is CASSVFGEGLNEKLFF.

This chain uses TRBV5-1 with TRBJ2-1; absent DNA, TCRdb's TRBD2 call cannot be checked. The CDR3 has 15 residues. CDR1 is SGHRS and CDR2 is YFSETQ in the germline V gene. Here the CDR3 reads CASSWTEGDYNEQFF.

The chain has TRBV7-2 and TRBJ2-5; there is no DNA to check the TCRdb D call of TRBD2. Germline CDR1 reads SGHTA; CDR2 reads FQGNSA. CDR3 length equals 15 residues. The CDR3: CASSSGTSGDGTQYF.

The chain couples TRBV4-1 to TRBJ2-3. The CDR3 loop spans 12 amino acids. From germline, CDR1 is MGHRA and CDR2 YSYEKL. The CDR3 sequence is CASSPPQGTQYF.

This chain connects TRBV11-1 to TRBJ2-4; TCRdb's D call of TRBD1 is untestable without DNA. Germline CDR1 and CDR2: SGHAT and FQDESV (reference sequence). There are 15 residues in the CDR3. The CDR3 protein is CASSSRDRGEGIQYF.

The J gene is TRBJ1-3, the V gene TRBV9. The length of the CDR3 is 14 residues. In germline, CDR1 is SGDLS, CDR2 YYNGEE. CDR3 protein: CASSVYHSGNTIYF.

This chain connects TRBV27 to TRBJ2-3; checking the TCRdb D call of TRBD2 is not possible without DNA. This CDR3 comprises 17 residues. The V gene's germline CDR1 is MNHEY and CDR2 SMNVEV (reference sequence). The CDR3 loop reads CASSLRGLAALTDTQYF.

This CDR3 reads CASSTSVLQYF. This sequence joins TRBV7-2 and TRBJ2-5. Germline CDR1 and CDR2: SGHTA and FQGNSA. The CDR3 has 11 amino acids.

The rearrangement joins TRBV7-6 to TRBJ2-7. Germline CDR1 reads SGHVS; CDR2 reads FNYEAQ. The length of the CDR3 is 14 residues. The CDR3 spells CASSQPISPYEQYF.

This chain joins TRBV6-5 and TRBJ2-1; with no DNA, the TCRdb D assignment of TRBD1 cannot be verified. Germline V gives CDR1 MNHEY, CDR2 SVGAGI. The CDR3 contains 11 residues. This CDR3 reads CASHQGNEQFF.

The chain combines TRBV7-9 with TRBJ2-7; the TCRdb D gene call, TRBD1, has no DNA to confirm it. Germline V gene data show CDR1 as SEHNR and CDR2 as FQNEAQ (reference sequence). The CDR3 is 13 residues long. The CDR3 loop is CASSSGVIYEQYF.

The J gene is TRBJ2-2, the V gene TRBV11-3; TCRdb calls TRBD1, which cannot be checked without DNA. The CDR3 is 19 amino acids. CDR1 and CDR2 from the germline V gene are SGHNT and YENEEA. The CDR3 reads CASSLDALIGTANTGELFF.

The V call is TRBV28, the J call TRBJ2-4; TCRdb designates TRBD2, a call that cannot be tested without DNA. Looked up from germline, CDR1 is MDHEN and CDR2 is SYDVKM. This CDR3 has 15 residues. CDR3 amino acids: CASSLYGGDRNIQYF.

The chain combines TRBV29-1 with TRBJ2-1. Germline V gives CDR1 SQVTM, CDR2 ANQGSEA. This CDR3 comprises 15 residues. CDR3 amino acids: CSVEERSGVYNEQFF.